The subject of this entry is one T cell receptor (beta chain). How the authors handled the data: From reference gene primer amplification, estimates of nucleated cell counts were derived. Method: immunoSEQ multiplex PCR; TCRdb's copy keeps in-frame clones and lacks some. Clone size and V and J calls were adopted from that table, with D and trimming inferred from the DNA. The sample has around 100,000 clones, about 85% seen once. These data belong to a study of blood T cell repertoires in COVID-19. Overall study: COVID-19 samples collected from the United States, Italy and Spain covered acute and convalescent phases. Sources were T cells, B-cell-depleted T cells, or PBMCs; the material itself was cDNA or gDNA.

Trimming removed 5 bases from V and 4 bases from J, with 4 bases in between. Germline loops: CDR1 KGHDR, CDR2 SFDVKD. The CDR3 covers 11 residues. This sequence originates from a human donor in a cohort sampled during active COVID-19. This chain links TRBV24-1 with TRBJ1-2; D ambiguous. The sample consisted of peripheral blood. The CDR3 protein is CATSGLYGYTF. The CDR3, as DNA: TGTGCCACCAGTGGACTCTATGGCTACACCTTC.